This T cell receptor (beta chain) was retrieved from a study of T cells in Graves' hyperthyroidism and ophthalmopathy. General study points: From stable hyperthyroidism, ophthalmopathy was set apart by a 13 V-J model. Progression to ophthalmopathy was predicted a median of roughly 6.6 months early. Clonotypes that were expanded in thyroid above 0.001 mostly appeared in blood too.

This clonotype was counted many times. Its specificity is unknown. Using RNA transcripts as the source, TCR beta CDR3 regions were amplified. The HTBI set primed first-round TCR CDR3 RT-PCR. TCRdb re-derived calls from the multiplex PCR reads in MiXCR, one entry per CDR3 protein. The repertoire holds approximately 700,000 distinct CDR3 sequences, with 40% to 55% as singletons. Sequencing was performed on peripheral blood or thyroid tissue (not recorded which). The receptor comes from an adult man with Graves' disease, either hyperthyroidism or ophthalmopathy (not recorded which).

CDR3 nucleotide sequence: TGTGCCAGCAGCCCAGGGGGTATGGGATCACCCCTCCACTTT. Its protein product is CASSPGGMGSPLHF. V usage is TRBV7-9 and J usage is TRBJ1-6, with 7 bases that match TRBD1. This CDR3 comprises 14 residues. Germline V gives CDR1 SEHNR, CDR2 FQNEAQ (reference sequence). The V segment lost 5 bases and the J segment 10 bases; nucleotides outside the gene matches: 8.